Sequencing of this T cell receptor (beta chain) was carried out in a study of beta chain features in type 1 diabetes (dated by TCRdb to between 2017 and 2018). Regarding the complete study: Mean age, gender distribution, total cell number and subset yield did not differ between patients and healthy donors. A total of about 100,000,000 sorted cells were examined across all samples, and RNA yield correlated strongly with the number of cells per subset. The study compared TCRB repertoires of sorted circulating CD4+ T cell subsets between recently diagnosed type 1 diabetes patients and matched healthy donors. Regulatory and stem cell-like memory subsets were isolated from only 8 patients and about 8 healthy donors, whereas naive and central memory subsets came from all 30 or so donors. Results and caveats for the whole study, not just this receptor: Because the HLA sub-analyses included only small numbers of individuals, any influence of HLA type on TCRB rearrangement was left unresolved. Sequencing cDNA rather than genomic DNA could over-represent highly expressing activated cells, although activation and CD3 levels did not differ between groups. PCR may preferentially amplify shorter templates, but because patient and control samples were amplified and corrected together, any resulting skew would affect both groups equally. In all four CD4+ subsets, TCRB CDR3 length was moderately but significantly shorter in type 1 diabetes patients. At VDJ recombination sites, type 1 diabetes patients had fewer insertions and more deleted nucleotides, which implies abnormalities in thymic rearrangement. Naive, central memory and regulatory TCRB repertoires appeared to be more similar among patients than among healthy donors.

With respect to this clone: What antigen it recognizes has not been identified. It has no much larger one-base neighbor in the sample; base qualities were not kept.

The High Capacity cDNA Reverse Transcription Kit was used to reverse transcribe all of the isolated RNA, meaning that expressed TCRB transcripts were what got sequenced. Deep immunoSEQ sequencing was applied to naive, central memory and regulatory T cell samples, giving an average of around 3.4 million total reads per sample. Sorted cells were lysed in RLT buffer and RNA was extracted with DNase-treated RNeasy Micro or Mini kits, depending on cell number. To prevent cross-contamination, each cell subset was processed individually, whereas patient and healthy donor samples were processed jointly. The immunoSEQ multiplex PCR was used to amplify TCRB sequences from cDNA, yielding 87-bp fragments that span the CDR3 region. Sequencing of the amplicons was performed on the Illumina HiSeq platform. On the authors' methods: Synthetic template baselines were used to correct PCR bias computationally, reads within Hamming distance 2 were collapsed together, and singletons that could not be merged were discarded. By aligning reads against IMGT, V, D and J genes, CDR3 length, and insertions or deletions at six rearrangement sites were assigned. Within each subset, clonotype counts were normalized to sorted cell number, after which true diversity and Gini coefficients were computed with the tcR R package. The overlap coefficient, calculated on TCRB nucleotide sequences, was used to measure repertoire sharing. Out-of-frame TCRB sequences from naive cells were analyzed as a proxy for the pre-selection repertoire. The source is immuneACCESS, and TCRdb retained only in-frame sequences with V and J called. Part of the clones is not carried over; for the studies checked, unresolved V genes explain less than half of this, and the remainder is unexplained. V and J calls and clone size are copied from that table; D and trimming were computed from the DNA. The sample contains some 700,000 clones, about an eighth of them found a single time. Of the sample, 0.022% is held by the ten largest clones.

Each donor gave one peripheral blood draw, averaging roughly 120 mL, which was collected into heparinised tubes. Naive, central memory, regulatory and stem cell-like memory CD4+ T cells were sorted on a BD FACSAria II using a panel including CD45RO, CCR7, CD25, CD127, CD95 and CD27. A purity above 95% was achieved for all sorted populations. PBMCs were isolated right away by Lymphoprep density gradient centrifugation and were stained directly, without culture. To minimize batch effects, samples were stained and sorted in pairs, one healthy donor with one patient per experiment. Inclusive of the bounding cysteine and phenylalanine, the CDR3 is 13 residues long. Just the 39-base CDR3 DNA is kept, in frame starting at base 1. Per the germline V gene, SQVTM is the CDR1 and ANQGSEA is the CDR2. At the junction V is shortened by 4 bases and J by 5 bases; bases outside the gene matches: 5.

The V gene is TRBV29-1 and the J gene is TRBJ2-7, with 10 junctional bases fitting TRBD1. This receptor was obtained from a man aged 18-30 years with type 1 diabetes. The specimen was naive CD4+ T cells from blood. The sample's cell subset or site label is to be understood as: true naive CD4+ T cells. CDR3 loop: CSVGRTGGNEQYF. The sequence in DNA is TGCAGCGTTGGGAGGACAGGGGGGAACGAGCAGTACTTC.